These 18 T cell receptor beta chains share one sample of origin, sequenced in a study of cytomegalovirus exposure and HLA in healthy donors. Both 60 Vbeta primers and 13 Jbeta primers went into the PCR. Repertoires were generated with immunoSEQ multiplex PCR, while TCRdb's copy carries only in-frame clones and drops some. The sample has 200,000 to 250,000 clones, approximately 80% seen once. Specimen: PBMCs. The source of these receptors is a girl aged 10-17 years in good health and CMV-seronegative.

This clone was seen only a few times. The rearrangement links TRBV5-1 to TRBJ2-2, with TRBD1 matching over 7 bases. Germline V CDR1 and CDR2: SGHRS, YFSETQ. This CDR3 spans 14 amino acids. V lost 9 bases to trimming and J lost 5 bases; unmatched junction nucleotides: 10. CDR3 protein: CATKRGRRTGELFF. CDR3 DNA: TGCGCCACTAAAAGGGGGCGTAGGACCGGGGAGCTGTTTTTT.

The V and J genes are TRBV5-1 and TRBJ2-5; 9 bases are shared with TRBD1. The germline V gene has CDR1 SGHRS and CDR2 YFSETQ. With 0 bases clipped from V and 4 bases from J, the junction kept 7 bases outside the gene matches. The CDR3 length is 16 residues. This chain's CDR3 is CASSLDQGTGRETQYF. CDR3 nucleotides: TGCGCCAGCAGCTTGGACCAGGGGACAGGGCGAGAGACCCAGTACTTC.

The chain joins TRBV10-3 to TRBJ2-1, with 7 positions matching TRBD2. From germline, CDR1 is ENHRY and CDR2 SYGVKD. Losses at the gene ends were 4 bases for V and 6 bases for J; bases not matched to a gene: 6. The CDR3 consists of 14 residues. DNA for the CDR3: TGTGCCATCAGTGGACTAGCCCTTAGCAATGAGCAGTTCTTC. Its translation: CAISGLALSNEQFF.

The rearrangement joins TRBV9 to TRBJ1-2, with 7 positions matching TRBD1. The CDR3 is 14 amino acids. The junction had 6 bases not matched to a gene; V was cut back by 3 bases and J by 4 bases. Germline lookup yields CDR1 SGDLS and CDR2 YYNGEE. CDR3 sequence reads: CASSEFTGVYGYTF. In nucleotides, the CDR3 is TGTGCCAGCAGCGAGTTTACAGGGGTCTATGGCTACACCTTC.

The CDR3 region has the DNA TGTGCCAGCAGTTTCCTTGGAGTAGCAGGGGGCGAGGGCTATGGCTACACCTTC. This encodes CASSFLGVAGGEGYGYTF. V gene TRBV28 combines with J gene TRBJ1-2; 8 bases line up with TRBD1. Per germline, CDR1 MDHEN and CDR2 SYDVKM. After removal of 3 bases from V and 4 bases from J, the junction contained 16 bases not matched to a gene. The CDR3 spans 18 residues.

The rearrangement joins TRBV7-3 to TRBJ2-1, with D perhaps TRBD2 (5 bases). This CDR3 contains 11 residues. CDR1 and CDR2 (germline): SGHTA, FQGTGA. V lost 6 bases and J lost 8, with 8 bases in between. The CDR3 reads CASSQDYEQFF. CDR3 DNA: TGTGCCAGCAGTCAGGACTATGAGCAGTTCTTC. Supplemented by reference TRBV7-3 and TRBJ2-1, the full variable domain reads GAGVSQTPSNKVTEKGKYVELRCDPISGHTALYWYRQSLGQGPEFLIYFQGTGAADDSGLPNDRFFAVRPEGSVSTLKIQRTERGDSAVYLCASSQDYEQFFGPGTRLTVL.

The chain employs TRBV14 and TRBJ1-1, with 8 nucleotides matching TRBD1. CDR1 and CDR2 from the germline V gene are SGHDN and FVKESK. With 2 bases clipped from V and 11 bases from J, the junction kept 10 bases outside the gene matches. The CDR3 sequence is 14 residues long. The CDR3 DNA sequence: TGTGCCAGCAGCCAACGGGACAGGCCCTTTATGGCTTTCTTT. As protein: CASSQRDRPFMAFF.

CDR3: CASSPGTSGLNEQFF. CDR3 nucleotides: TGTGCCAGCAGCCCCGGGACTAGTGGGCTCAATGAGCAGTTCTTC. The rearrangement uses TRBV11-2 and TRBJ2-1; 8 bases match TRBD2. V shed 5 bases and J 6 bases; nucleotides not matched to a gene: 9. Germline assignment: CDR1 SGHAT and CDR2 FQNNGV. The CDR3 covers 15 residues.

The chain combines TRBV27 with TRBJ2-7; maybe TRBD2 (5 bases). CDR1 MNHEY and CDR2 SMNVEV come from the germline V gene (reference sequence). The CDR3 is 17 residues long. With 2 bases removed from V and 12 bases from J, the gap between germline ends came to 29 bases. This CDR3 reads CASSLGIGRREGLIAYF. The CDR3 DNA is TGTGCCAGCAGTTTAGGTATCGGAAGGCGAGAGGGATTGATTGCGTACTTC.

This clone was seen once. The chain employs TRBV6-5 and TRBJ1-4, with 10 bases lining up with TRBD1. After removal of 5 bases from V and 6 bases from J, the junction contained 3 bases not matched to a gene. From germline, CDR1 is MNHEY and CDR2 SVGAGI. The CDR3 runs to 14 residues. CDR3 coding DNA: TGTGCCAGCAGTAAAGGGACAGGGGATGAAAAACTGTTTTTT. The encoded protein is CASSKGTGDEKLFF.

A remark on this clone: A read error may produce the germline difference seen at one junction end. Other nucleotide sequences from this sample produce the same CDR3. The chain combines TRBV7-9 with TRBJ1-1; 9 bases agree with TRBD1. The CDR3 has 16 residues. CDR1 and CDR2 (germline): SEHNR, FQNEAQ (reference sequence). This CDR3 is CASSPLGDRDGTEAFF. CDR3 nucleotides: TGTGCCAGCAGCCCCCTGGGGGACAGGGATGGAACTGAGGCTTTCTTT.

The chain carries TRBV5-6 and TRBJ2-5; D unresolved. TRBJ2-7 matches the DNA end more closely, so the J call is doubtful. This CDR3 region has 16 residues. Germline CDR1 is SGHDT and CDR2 is YYEEEE. As DNA, the CDR3 is TGTGCCAGCAGCTTGGATCGAGGTAGCTTCTCCTACGAGCAGTACTTC. It yields the protein CASSLDRGSFSYEQYF.

The chain is built from TRBV28 and TRBJ1-5; 7 bases align to TRBD1. J gave up 7 bases and V 1 base, and 16 bases lay outside the gene matches. CDR1 is MDHEN and CDR2 is SYDVKM in the germline V gene. The CDR3 is 18 amino acids. The CDR3, as DNA: TGTGCCAGCAGTTTATTCGGCCCTCGACAGGGAATAGGGCAGCCCCAGCATTTT. Its protein product is CASSLFGPRQGIGQPQHF.

This clone showed up just a few times. The genes are TRBV7-9 and TRBJ1-1; D is undetermined. CDR3 length: 15 residues. Trimming took off 5 bases at V and 3 bases at J, with 16 bases between the two ends. Germline values: CDR1 SEHNR, CDR2 FQNEAQ (reference sequence). The CDR3 spells CASSPKRSGDTEAFF. In nucleotides, the CDR3 is TGTGCCAGCAGCCCGAAACGGTCCGGGGACACTGAAGCTTTCTTT.

CDR3 residues: CASSLRLSGAYYEQYF. The CDR3, as DNA: TGTGCCAGCAGCTTACGGCTTAGCGGAGCTTACTACGAGCAGTACTTC. V gene TRBV7-2 combines with J gene TRBJ2-7; TRBD2 might be the D (6 bases). In germline, CDR1 is SGHTA, CDR2 FQGNSA. The CDR3 is 16 residues long. V shed 2 bases and J shed 3 bases, with 17 bases lying between them. Looking up the rest from reference TRBV7-2 and TRBJ2-7 gives the full variable domain: GAGVSQSPSNKVTEKGKDVELRCDPISGHTALYWYRQSLGQGLEFLIYFQGNSAPDKSGLPSDRFSAERTGGSVSTLTIQRTQQEDSAVYLCASSLRLSGAYYEQYFGPGTRLTVT.

The rearrangement links TRBV7-8 to TRBJ2-3, with TRBD2 identical over 8 bases. The CDR3 spans 15 residues. Germline CDR1 is SGHVS and CDR2 is FQNEAQ. After removal of 2 bases from V and 2 bases from J, the junction contained 3 bases not matched to a gene. The CDR3 here is CASSLSGSVTDTQYF. CDR3 sequence (DNA): TGTGCCAGCAGCTTAAGCGGGAGTGTCACAGATACGCAGTATTTT.

The V gene is TRBV7-2, the J gene TRBJ1-2; 7 bases align to TRBD1. The CDR3 contains 12 residues. After removal of 5 bases from V and 13 bases from J, the junction contained 10 bases not matched to a gene. Germline V CDR1 and CDR2: SGHTA, FQGNSA. CDR3 in amino acids: CASSPQGLVATF. The CDR3 bases are TGTGCCAGCAGCCCACAGGGGTTGGTGGCCACCTTC.

The table lists this clone with a count of one. The V and J genes are TRBV5-4 and TRBJ2-1; D is ambiguous. Deletions cut 4 bases from V and 0 bases from J, with 8 bases between. This CDR3 has 14 amino acids. The V gene's germline CDR1 is SGHNT and CDR2 YYREEE (reference sequence). CDR3 sequence (DNA): TGTGCCAGCAGCCAGACTGGCTCCTACAATGAGCAGTTCTTC. It specifies CASSQTGSYNEQFF.